The present T cell receptor beta chain was sequenced within a study of blood T cells in healthy people across ages (dated by TCRdb to about 2015). With regard to the full study: In model experiments, template switching captured roughly one uniquely barcoded TCR beta cDNA molecule for every two T cells. The study measured age-related changes in TCR beta repertoire diversity using deep sequencing normalized with unique cDNA molecular identifiers. The donors were divided into four age groups: young (average approximately 17 years), middle-aged (about 40), aged (about 56) and long-lived (approximately 74). To avoid experimental bias, donors of different ages were randomly spread across the sequencing lanes. Two additional independent replicas of 1 million unique cDNA reads from the same blood draw were analyzed for two donors (one aged 18 to 29 and one aged 80 or older).

On the study overall, not on this receptor specifically: Estimates of total diversity based on one million sequenced T cells were considered lower bounds and underestimates. Because profiling used bulk unsorted PBMCs, naive and antigen-experienced compartments could not be compared conclusively. Observed TCR beta diversity per million T cells fell roughly linearly with age, and a significant reduction was already apparent by age roughly 41. Compared with the aged group, more naive CD4+ T cells, fewer expanded clones and increased TCR diversity were shown by the long-lived group, suggesting age selection. The percentage of naive T cells measured by flow cytometry correlated strongly with observed TCR beta diversity. Donor CMV infection status was unknown, potentially confounding age-related changes in expanded clonotypes.

Concerning this clonotype itself: The target of this receptor is not known. Base qualities are not recorded, but no much larger clone differs from it by a single base.

Donors were approximately 42 systemically healthy Caucasian individuals from Russia aged roughly 6 to 90 years. Around 9.7 milliliters of peripheral blood were collected from each donor into EDTA-treated Vacutainer tubes. PBMCs were isolated by Ficoll-Paque density-gradient centrifugation, with at least 7 million obtained per sample. Total RNA was extracted from PBMCs with Trizol reagent, with at least 5 micrograms obtained per sample. The percentages of naive CD45RAhigh/CD27high T cells were determined by flow cytometry on a PBMC aliquot from every donor. Library generation was performed with 5' RACE. Sequenced on an Illumina HiSeq 2500. The second PCR ran for roughly 7 to 12 cycles and used a J-beta primer mix along with a sample-barcoded 5' primer. A unique molecular identifier was introduced onto each TCR beta cDNA molecule by a template-switch 5' adaptor carrying 12 random nucleotides. Each sample yielded at least 2.5 million CDR3-containing paired-end reads. The Mint cDNA synthesis kit, primed by a TRBC-specific oligonucleotide, was used to synthesize first-strand cDNA from all RNA. All cDNA was treated with uracil-DNA glycosylase and then went through a first 18-cycle PCR with the universal primers M1SS and BC2_uni_R. The study's own analysis went as follows. Normalization of each sample was performed by random selection of 1 million high-quality reads, each carrying a distinct molecular identifier. Reads sharing molecular identifiers were discarded rather than binned into consensus sequences. MiTCR, set to a Q25 quality threshold and the strictest error-elimination algorithm, was used for CDR3 identification, clonotype clustering and error correction. A nonparametric unseen species model with Euler transformation was used to estimate lower-bound total TCR beta diversity. Clones were called with MiXCR by TCRdb after fastp trimmed the public reads at Q25, and only in-frame beta chains were retained. Rows are unified per CDR3 protein, each entry keeping the most common DNA and genes. The V and J calls were not made by the authors but by TCRdb's processing. In all, the sample holds 1,300,000 or so distinct CDR3 sequences, and around 59% of those were seen once. 5% to 7% of the sample lies in the top ten.

The junction shows trimming of 7 bases on V and 6 bases on J, plus 21 bases between the germline ends. Based on the germline V gene, the CDR1 and CDR2 sequences are SGHTA and FQGNSA. Its CDR3 holds 15 amino acids, cysteine through phenylalanine. Left in the record is the CDR3 DNA by itself, 45 bases read in frame from the first base. This clonotype was obtained from a man between 18 and 29 years old in good health. The chain employs TRBV7-2 and TRBJ1-2; tentative D gene TRBD1, with 5 bases matching. The specimen sequenced was blood. CDR3 reads: CASTAIGEGWDGYTF. The nucleotide sequence reads as follows: TGTGCCAGCACCGCGATAGGGGAGGGCTGGGATGGCTACACCTTC.